This TCR beta chain was recorded in a study of identical twins. Germline V gives CDR1 ENHRY, CDR2 SYGVKD. Trimming removed 1 base from V and 2 bases from J; junction bases left unmatched: 5. This CDR3 has 17 residues. Donors uniformly comprised healthy Caucasians. TCRdb fed the 5' RACE reads into MiXCR, producing one record per CDR3 protein. The sample lists fewer than 250,000 distinct CDR3 sequences, approximately 9% occurring once. The sequenced sample was memory (CD45RO+) T cells sorted from blood. This TCR was recovered from a woman younger than 35 in good health. This sequence joins TRBV10-3 and TRBJ2-4, with 10 positions matching TRBD2. This chain's CDR3 is CAISELASGRSKNIQYF. The CDR3 DNA reads TGTGCCATCAGTGAGTTGGCTAGCGGGAGATCCAAAAACATTCAGTACTTC.